Below, 8 T cell receptor beta chains from the same sample are listed, as sequenced in a study of blood T cell repertoires in COVID-19. Using immunoSEQ multiplex PCR, the repertoire was profiled, and TCRdb retains in-frame clones only, with some absent. The data show 300,000 to 350,000 clones, 75% to 90% seen once. The sequenced sample was peripheral blood. The receptors stem from a woman in her forties or fifties with COVID-19, enrolled during active disease.

The count of this clone is one. The rearrangement links TRBV6-5 to TRBJ2-7, with 9 bases lining up with TRBD1. Germline V gene data show CDR1 as MNHEY and CDR2 as SVGAGI. Trimming took 8 bases from V and 4 from J; bases not matched to a gene: 9. CDR3 length equals 14 residues. The CDR3 loop reads CASGDRVITYEQYF. In nucleotides, the CDR3 is TGTGCCAGCGGGGACAGGGTCATTACTTACGAGCAGTACTTC.

The chain carries TRBV5-1 and TRBJ2-1, with TRBD2 matching 11 bases. The ends lost 4 bases at V and 6 bases at J; junction bases unmatched: 12. The germline gives CDR1 SGHRS, CDR2 YFSETQ. The CDR3 is made up of 17 amino acids. DNA of the CDR3: TGCGCCAGCAGCCGCTACCCACTAGCGGGAGAAGGCAATGAGCAGTTCTTC. It codes for CASSRYPLAGEGNEQFF.

The J gene is TRBJ1-2, the V gene TRBV21-1; the table gives TRBD1 as D, unverified against the DNA. TRBV21-1 is a pseudogene segment. The CDR3 runs to 14 residues. CDR3 sequence reads: CASSKDWGRTGYTF. CDR3 bases: TGTGCCAGCAGCAAAGATTGGGGCCGTACTGGCTACACCTTC.

V gene TRBV14 combines with J gene TRBJ2-7; 10 nucleotides line up with TRBD1. Germline CDR1 SGHDN, CDR2 FVKESK. The CDR3 runs to 16 residues. With V trimmed by 1 base and J by 1 base, 4 bases remained unmatched. The CDR3 loop reads CASSQAGTGASYEQYF. For the CDR3, the DNA is TGTGCCAGCAGCCAAGCCGGGACAGGGGCGTCCTACGAGCAGTACTTC.

Note on this clone: Sequence at one end of the junction differs from germline and may be a read error. The rearrangement links TRBV7-7 to TRBJ2-7; no firm D call. CDR3 length: 14 residues. CDR1 and CDR2 from the germline V gene are SSHAT and FNYEAQ (reference sequence). CDR3 in amino acids: CASSLARGNYEQYF. CDR3 nucleotides: TGTGCTAGCAGCTTAGCACGCGGAAACTACGAGCAGTACTTC.

The rearrangement uses TRBV19 and TRBJ2-2, with 13 bases that match TRBD2. Germline CDR1 is LNHDA and CDR2 is SQIVND (reference sequence). This CDR3 is built from 16 residues. The V gene end was trimmed by 10 bases and the J gene end by 4 bases; junction bases not matched to a gene: 9. Here the CDR3 reads CATSRTSGRGTGELFF. The CDR3, as DNA: TGTGCCACCAGCCGGACTAGCGGGAGAGGCACCGGGGAGCTGTTTTTT. The whole variable domain, filled in from reference TRBV19 and TRBJ2-2, reads DGGITQSPKYLFRKEGQNVTLSCEQNLNHDAMYWYRQDPGQGLRLIYYSQIVNDFQKGDIAEGYSVSREKKESFPLTVTSAQKNPTAFYLCATSRTSGRGTGELFFGEGSRLTVL.

The chain couples TRBV7-3 to TRBJ2-7; TRBD2 is a possible D gene (6 bases). The CDR3 runs 15 residues. Trimming took off 5 bases at V and 7 bases at J, with 21 bases between the two ends. Germline V lookup: CDR1 SGHTA, CDR2 FQGTGA. DNA for the CDR3: TGTGCCAGCAGCCCAATCGGCGGGACCACCTCTGAGCAGTACTTC. Translated: CASSPIGGTTSEQYF.

The chain is built from TRBV5-6 and TRBJ1-6; maybe TRBD1 (6 bases). Trimming left V 0 bases short and J 10 bases short, with 17 bases between. Germline lookup yields CDR1 SGHDT and CDR2 YYEEEE. This CDR3 is built from 16 residues. Written as DNA, the CDR3 is TGTGCCAGCAGCTTGGAAAACAGGGTAAATCGGTCACCCCTCCACTTT. Its protein product is CASSLENRVNRSPLHF.